These 3 T cell receptor beta chains share one sample of origin, sequenced in a study of cytomegalovirus exposure and HLA in healthy donors. Profiling relied on immunoSEQ multiplex PCR, and the TCRdb table lists in-frame clones only, not all of them. Found here are more than 100,000 clones, about nine tenths of them singletons; the top ten hold approximately 1.5%. Sequenced sample: PBMCs. The receptors derive from a man aged 25 to 40 in good health and CMV-seronegative.

This clone was seen once. This rearrangement joins TRBV5-1 to TRBJ1-1; D is perhaps TRBD1 (6 bases). Germline loops: CDR1 SGHRS, CDR2 YFSETQ. This CDR3 has 13 amino acids. V lost 4 bases to trimming and J lost 6 bases, with 13 bases between them. DNA for the CDR3: TGCGCCAGCAGCGGCAGGGGATGGGCTGAAGCTTTCTTT. Residues: CASSGRGWAEAFF.

The genes are TRBV7-9 and TRBJ1-1, with a weak D call TRBD1 (6 bases). This CDR3 has 15 residues. V shed 5 bases and J shed 1 base, with 14 bases lying between them. In germline, CDR1 is SEHNR, CDR2 FQNEAQ (reference sequence). In DNA, the CDR3 is TGTGCCAGCAGCCTATACACAGGGAAGAACACTGAAGCTTTCTTT. The encoded protein is CASSLYTGKNTEAFF.

The genes are TRBV23-1 and TRBJ1-2, with D unresolved. TRBV23-1 is marked as an open reading frame, function uncertain. This CDR3 is built from 15 residues. V was clipped by 3 bases and J by 3 bases, with 14 bases between them. For the CDR3, the DNA is TGCGCCAGCAGTCACCCCGAGACATCCTACTATGGCTACACCTTC. Protein sequence: CASSHPETSYYGYTF.